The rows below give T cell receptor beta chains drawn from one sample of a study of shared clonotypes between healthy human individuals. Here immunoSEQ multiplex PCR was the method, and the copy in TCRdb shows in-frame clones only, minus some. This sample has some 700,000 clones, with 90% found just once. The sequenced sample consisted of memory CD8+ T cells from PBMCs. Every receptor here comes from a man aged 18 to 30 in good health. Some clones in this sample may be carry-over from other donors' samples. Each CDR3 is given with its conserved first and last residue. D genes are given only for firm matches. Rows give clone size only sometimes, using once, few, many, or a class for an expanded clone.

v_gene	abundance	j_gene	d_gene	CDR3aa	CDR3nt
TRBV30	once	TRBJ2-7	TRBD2	CAWSVQREIYEQYF	TGTGCCTGGAGTGTCCAGCGGGAGATTTACGAGCAGTACTTC
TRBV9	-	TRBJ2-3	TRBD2	CASSEGTSGRTQYF	TGTGCCAGCAGCGAGGGGACTAGCGGGAGAACGCAGTATTTT
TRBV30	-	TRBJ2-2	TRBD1	CAWRGQGRSGELFF	TGTGCCTGGAGGGGACAGGGACGGTCCGGGGAGCTGTTTTTT
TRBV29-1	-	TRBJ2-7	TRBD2	CSIDPLAGGTYEQYF	TGCAGCATCGATCCCCTAGCGGGAGGAACCTACGAGCAGTACTTC
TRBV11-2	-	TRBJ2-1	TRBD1	CASSPRQGSSYNEQFF	TGTGCCAGCAGCCCTCGACAGGGGAGCTCCTACAATGAGCAGTTCTTC
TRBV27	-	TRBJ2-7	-	CASSFNRNGEQYF	TGTGCCAGCAGTTTTAACCGAAATGGCGAGCAGTACTTC
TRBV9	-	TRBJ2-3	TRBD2	CASSIFLAGGTDTQYF	TGTGCCAGCAGCATTTTCCTAGCGGGAGGCACAGATACGCAGTATTTT
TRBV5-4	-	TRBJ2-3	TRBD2	CASSWGRGLTDTQYF	TGTGCCAGCAGCTGGGGGAGGGGCCTCACAGATACGCAGTATTTT
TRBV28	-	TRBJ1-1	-	CASSRRPRTAKAFF	TGTGCCAGCAGCCGACGACCGAGGACAGCAAAAGCTTTCTTT
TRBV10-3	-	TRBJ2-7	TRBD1	CAISAPWDRGTHEQYF	TGTGCCATCAGTGCCCCTTGGGACAGGGGTACCCACGAGCAGTACTTC
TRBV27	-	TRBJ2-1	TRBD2	CASSSPPSGGEQFF	TGTGCCAGCAGTTCCCCTCCTAGCGGGGGTGAGCAGTTCTTC
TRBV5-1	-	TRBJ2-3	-	CASKALTTSFTDTQYF	TGCGCCAGCAAGGCCCTAACGACTTCGTTCACAGATACGCAGTATTTT
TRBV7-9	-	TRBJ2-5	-	CASSSPRDSTSTQYF	TGTGCCAGCAGCTCGCCGCGGGACTCCACTTCGACCCAGTACTTC
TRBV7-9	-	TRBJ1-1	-	CASSLSNPGSSMRPEAFF	TGTGCCAGCAGCTTAAGTAACCCAGGCTCGTCCATGCGGCCTGAAGCTTTCTTT
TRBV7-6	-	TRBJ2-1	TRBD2	CASSLVGSGSAAGNEQFF	TGTGCCAGCAGCTTAGTAGGTAGCGGGAGCGCCGCGGGGAATGAGCAGTTCTTC
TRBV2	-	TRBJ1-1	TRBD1	CASHRGLPPMNTEAFF	TGTGCCAGCCACAGGGGACTTCCTCCCATGAACACTGAAGCTTTCTTT
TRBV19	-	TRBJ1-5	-	CASSIDGGGNQPQHF	TGTGCCAGTAGTATAGATGGGGGTGGCAATCAGCCCCAGCATTTT
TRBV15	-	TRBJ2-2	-	CATSRRPRDTGELFF	TGTGCCACCAGCAGACGCCCCCGGGACACCGGGGAGCTGTTTTTT
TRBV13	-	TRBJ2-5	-	CASSLSGEQETQYF	TGTGCCAGCAGCTTATCCGGGGAGCAAGAGACCCAGTACTTC
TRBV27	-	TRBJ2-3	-	CASSVRGSTDTQYF	TGTGCCAGCAGTGTCCGGGGGAGCACAGATACGCAGTATTTT
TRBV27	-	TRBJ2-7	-	CASFSGAYEQYF	TGTGCCAGCTTTAGCGGTGCCTACGAGCAGTACTTC
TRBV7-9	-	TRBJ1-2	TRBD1	CASSPETGGEGYTF	TGTGCCAGCAGCCCGGAAACAGGGGGTGAAGGCTACACCTTC
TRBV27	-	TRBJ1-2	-	CASSPGNGYTF	TGTGCCAGCAGTCCGGGGAATGGCTACACCTTC